Detailed here is one TCR beta chain. Its antigen is not known. Data came from immunoSEQ multiplex PCR; TCRdb stores just in-frame clones and leaves some out. The table has tens of thousands of clones, 91% seen once. V trimming: 4 bases; J trimming: 5 bases; junction bases outside the gene matches: 8. The CDR3 has 15 residues. CDR1 and CDR2 from the germline V gene are SGHTA and FQGNSA. The sample is drawn from a study of cytomegalovirus exposure and HLA in healthy donors. Notes on the study in general: The investigators catalogued 160 or so TCR beta chains as cytomegalovirus-associated.

The specimen sequenced was PBMCs. This receptor was obtained from a man in his late teens or twenties in good health and CMV-seronegative. The rearrangement links TRBV7-2 to TRBJ1-5; 7 bases map to TRBD1. The CDR3 sequence: CASSWIGQADQPQHF. As DNA, the CDR3 is TGTGCCAGCAGCTGGATTGGACAGGCGGATCAGCCCCAGCATTTT.